One T cell receptor (beta chain) is described in this entry. No antigen is known for it. V was pared by 4 bases and J by 1 base, with 10 bases between. The CDR3 runs to 14 residues. Germline V gives CDR1 MRHNA, CDR2 SNTAGT. The data belong to a study of T cell responses to AZD1222 COVID-19 vaccine. Study-wide results and caveats: The study found Spike-specific TCR breadth and depth rose after two AZD1222 doses. In a largely white British group with more females than males, clonal diversity was possibly underestimated. Targeting of unmutated variant regions was reportedly seen in nearly half of spike-specific TCRs. Spike was spanned by vaccine-associated CD4 TCRs, which were dominant at 160-218 and 743-854.

The table came from immunoSEQ multiplex PCR; TCRdb's copy has only in-frame clones and leaves some out. Of under 95,000 clones in the sample, roughly 90% were seen once. The chain employs TRBV6-4 and TRBJ1-1; possibly TRBD1 for D (6 bases). The sequence was obtained from an adult in good health. Source: peripheral blood, taken on day 0 of AZD1222 vaccination. The CDR3 protein is CASSAGVENTEAFF. As DNA, the CDR3 is TGTGCCAGCAGTGCAGGGGTCGAGAACACTGAAGCTTTCTTT.